This T cell receptor beta chain was captured by sequencing in a study of Ad26.COV2.S vaccination and SARS-CoV-2 variants. The table came from immunoSEQ multiplex PCR; TCRdb's copy has only in-frame clones and leaves some out. The sample shows about 6,800 clones, 80% to 85% of them seen only once. Per germline, CDR1 SGHTA and CDR2 FQGNSA. V gave up 6 bases and J gave up 6 bases, with 18 bases separating them. This CDR3 comprises 14 residues. This clone has a single count. Antigen: not known. Whole-study findings and limits: The TCR breadth and depth analyses may have produced an underestimate of total T cell responses. Non-spike TCR breadth was similar in vaccine and placebo recipients. While placebo recipients had lower spike-specific TCR breadth, vaccine recipients had more. It was reported that spike-specific CD8+ and CD4+ T cell responses were substantially broad after vaccination.

This rearrangement joins TRBV7-2 to TRBJ2-7, with a weak D call TRBD2 (5 bases). This sequence was found in a human donor who had recovered from COVID-19. This specimen consisted of peripheral blood, obtained after recovery from COVID-19. For the CDR3, the DNA is TGTGCCAGCAGAAAAGAAATGGGAGTTGGCGAGCAGTACTTC. This sequence encodes CASRKEMGVGEQYF. Drawing the rest from reference TRBV7-2 and TRBJ2-7, the complete variable domain is GAGVSQSPSNKVTEKGKDVELRCDPISGHTALYWYRQSLGQGLEFLIYFQGNSAPDKSGLPSDRFSAERTGGSVSTLTIQRTQQEDSAVYLCASRKEMGVGEQYFGPGTRLTVT.